The 27 T cell receptor beta chains below all came from one sample that was sequenced in a study of blood T cell repertoires in COVID-19 (dated by TCRdb to 2020 to 2021). The library came from the immunoSEQ multiplex PCR assay. TCRdb holds this immuneACCESS table with in-frame rearrangements only. Some clones are missing; in checked studies, unresolved V genes explain under half, and the rest has no known cause. The sample records more than 75,000 clones, about 91% of which are singletons. Around 5% of the sample goes to the ten largest clones. The specimen sequenced was peripheral blood. These TCRs come from a woman of 80 years or more with acute or convalescent COVID-19.

Concerning this clone itself: A junction end diverges from the germline sequence, so it may reflect a read error. The V and J genes are TRBV15 and TRBJ2-6; the D gene is possibly TRBD2 (7 bases). The CDR3 is made up of 16 amino acids. Looked up from germline, CDR1 is LNHNV and CDR2 is YYDKDF (reference sequence). The CDR3 bases are TGCGCCACCAGCAGAGGGGGGGGAACTGGGGCCAACGTCCTGACTTTC. It specifies CATSRGGGTGANVLTF. Looking up the rest from reference TRBV15 and TRBJ2-6 gives the full variable domain: DAMVIQNPRYQVTQFGKPVTLSCSQTLNHNVMYWYQQKSSQAPKLLFHYYDKDFNNEADTPDNFQSRRPNTSFCFLDIRSPGLGDTAMYLCATSRGGGTGANVLTFGAGSRLTVL.

This chain uses TRBV4-2 with TRBJ1-6; D call uncertain. Trimming stripped 0 bases from V and 7 bases from J, with 10 bases between. The CDR3 sequence is 15 residues long. Germline CDR1 reads LGHNA; CDR2 reads YNFKEQ. This CDR3 is CASSQDPNRNSPLHF. In nucleotides, the CDR3 is TGTGCCAGCAGCCAAGATCCGAACAGAAATTCACCCCTCCACTTT.

V gene TRBV19 combines with J gene TRBJ2-1; 8 nucleotides match TRBD2. Germline V gene sequence: CDR1 LNHDA, CDR2 SQIVND (reference sequence). The CDR3 consists of 15 residues. J was trimmed by 7 bases and V by 3 bases; bases with no gene match: 8. The CDR3 nucleotides read TGTGCCAGTAGTATTTTTAACGGGGGGGCGAATGAGCAGTTCTTC. Translating it yields CASSIFNGGANEQFF.

The chain links TRBV5-4 to TRBJ2-7, with TRBD2 matching 7 bases. V was pared by 3 bases and J by 3 bases, with 6 bases of the junction left unmatched. Germline values: CDR1 SGHNT, CDR2 YYREEE (reference sequence). There are 14 residues in the CDR3. CDR3 residues: CASSSTGTNYEQYF. The CDR3 DNA reads as TGTGCCAGCAGCTCCACCGGGACTAACTACGAGCAGTACTTC. Based on the CDR3 plus reference TRBV5-4 and TRBJ2-7, the full variable domain is ETGVTQSPTHLIKTRGQQVTLRCSSQSGHNTVSWYQQALGQGPQFIFQYYREEENGRGNFPPRFSGLQFPNYSSELNVNALELDDSALYLCASSSTGTNYEQYFGPGTRLTVT.

The V gene is TRBV2, the J gene TRBJ2-5; possibly TRBD1 for D (6 bases). The ends were cut back, 7 bases at V and 5 bases at J, with 20 bases in the middle. This CDR3 has 15 residues. Germline lookup yields CDR1 SNHLY and CDR2 FYNNEI. CDR3 coding DNA: TGTGCCAGCAATCCACAGGGCGCACCCGCGGAGACCCAGTACTTC. The encoded protein is CASNPQGAPAETQYF.

This chain links TRBV21-1 with TRBJ1-3. TRBV21-1 is noted as a pseudogene. This CDR3 is 12 amino acids long. The CDR3 DNA is TGTGCCAGCACTCTAGTCGGAAACACCATATATTTT. Encoded protein: CASTLVGNTIYF.

The chain has TRBV5-1 and TRBJ2-1; 12 bases match TRBD2. V shed 0 bases, J shed 14 bases, and the junction held 15 bases outside the gene matches. The CDR3 extends over 17 amino acids. Looked up from germline, CDR1 is SGHRS and CDR2 is YFSETQ. CDR3: CASSLAGLAGGPRLEFF. CDR3 DNA: TGCGCCAGCAGCTTGGCCGGGCTAGCGGGGGGGCCAAGACTTGAGTTCTTC.

In DNA, the CDR3 is TGTGCCAGTAGTATAGACCCGGGACAGGGCGCAGATACGCAGTATTTT. Amino acid sequence: CASSIDPGQGADTQYF. The rearrangement links TRBV19 to TRBJ2-3, with TRBD1 matching over 9 bases. CDR1 is LNHDA and CDR2 is SQIVND in the germline V gene (reference sequence). The V gene end was trimmed by 0 bases and the J gene end by 4 bases; junction bases not matched to a gene: 5. This CDR3 is 16 amino acids long. Together with reference TRBV19 and TRBJ2-3, the CDR3 gives the full variable domain: DGGITQSPKYLFRKEGQNVTLSCEQNLNHDAMYWYRQDPGQGLRLIYYSQIVNDFQKGDIAEGYSVSREKKESFPLTVTSAQKNPTAFYLCASSIDPGQGADTQYFGPGTRLTVL.

The CDR3: CASSLQGAEGYTF. The DNA of the CDR3 is TGTGCCAGCTCACTACAGGGGGCTGAGGGCTACACCTTC. The rearrangement uses TRBV18 and TRBJ1-2, with TRBD1 matching 9 bases. The CDR3 extends over 13 amino acids. Trimming took 4 bases from V and 8 from J; bases not matched to a gene: 5. CDR1 and CDR2 (germline): KGHSH, LQKENI. Together with reference TRBV18 and TRBJ1-2, the CDR3 gives the full variable domain: NAGVMQNPRHLVRRRGQEARLRCSPMKGHSHVYWYRQLPEEGLKFMVYLQKENIIDESGMPKERFSAEFPKEGPSILRIQQVVRGDSAAYFCASSLQGAEGYTFGSGTRLTVV.

The rearrangement joins TRBV19 to TRBJ1-1; D ambiguous. This CDR3 contains 11 residues. The germline V gene encodes CDR1 LNHDA and CDR2 SQIVND (reference sequence). Trimming left V 3 bases short and J 8 bases short, with 7 bases between. CDR3 amino acids: CASSIYKEAFF. The CDR3 DNA reads as TGTGCCAGTAGTATTTACAAGGAAGCTTTCTTT.

This chain uses TRBV29-1 with TRBJ2-2; TRBD1 aligns across 9 bases. This CDR3 comprises 16 residues. The J segment lost 5 bases and the V segment lost 7 bases, leaving 14 bases of the junction unmatched. From germline, CDR1 is SQVTM and CDR2 ANQGSEA. The CDR3 is CSGGNPGQGRTGELFF. For the CDR3, the DNA is TGCAGCGGGGGAAATCCGGGACAGGGAAGAACCGGGGAGCTGTTTTTT.

This clone was recorded once. The rearrangement links TRBV5-1 to TRBJ2-7, with 9 positions matching TRBD1. Per germline, CDR1 SGHRS and CDR2 YFSETQ. V was clipped by 3 bases and J by 0 bases; unmatched bases: 4. This CDR3 spans 15 amino acids. CDR3: CASSYWTGASYEQYF. The CDR3 region has the DNA TGCGCCAGCAGCTATTGGACAGGGGCCTCCTACGAGCAGTACTTC.

The rearrangement uses TRBV9 and TRBJ2-3; 7 positions match TRBD2. The germline gives CDR1 SGDLS, CDR2 YYNGEE. J was trimmed by 1 base and V by 3 bases; bases with no gene match: 5. The CDR3 length is 15 residues. The CDR3 DNA sequence: TGTGCCAGCAGCGGAACCGCGGGAGGCACAGATACGCAGTATTTT. Translation gives CASSGTAGGTDTQYF.

The rearrangement uses TRBV25-1 and TRBJ1-1, with unresolved D. CDR1 is MGHDK and CDR2 is SYGVNS in the germline V gene. The CDR3 has 13 residues. Trimming left V 0 bases short and J 3 bases short, with 5 bases between. This CDR3 is CASSEYQDTEAFF. CDR3 DNA sequence: TGTGCCAGCAGTGAATATCAGGACACTGAAGCTTTCTTT.

This sequence joins TRBV5-1 and TRBJ2-5, with 8 positions matching TRBD2. After removal of 1 base from V and 5 bases from J, the junction contained 4 bases not matched to a gene. CDR3 length equals 14 residues. The germline V gene encodes CDR1 SGHRS and CDR2 YFSETQ. The CDR3 DNA reads TGCGCCAGCAGCTTGTCGGGAGGGGGTGAGACCCAGTACTTC. It is translated as CASSLSGGGETQYF.

The genes are TRBV5-1 and TRBJ2-7; 15 nucleotides align to TRBD2. This CDR3 is built from 17 residues. The germline gives CDR1 SGHRS, CDR2 YFSETQ. Trimming removed 4 bases from V and 0 bases from J; junction bases left unmatched: 5. DNA of the CDR3: TGCGCCAGCAGCCCAGGGACTAGCGGGAGGACCTCCTACGAGCAGTACTTC. Its protein product is CASSPGTSGRTSYEQYF.

This clone occurred a few times. The chain joins TRBV5-4 to TRBJ1-1, with 7 bases that match TRBD1. The junction had 6 bases not matched to a gene; V was cut back by 0 bases and J by 4 bases. The CDR3 is made up of 15 amino acids. Germline CDR1 and CDR2: SGHNT and YYREEE (reference sequence). The CDR3 sequence is CASSLGQGVITEAFF. The CDR3 DNA reads as TGTGCCAGCAGCTTGGGGCAGGGGGTGATCACTGAAGCTTTCTTT.

The gene calls are TRBV5-1 and TRBJ2-5; the match to TRBD1 covers 12 bases. The V gene's germline CDR1 is SGHRS and CDR2 YFSETQ. The CDR3 has 15 amino acids. The trim removed 4 bases at V and 5 bases at J, leaving 6 bases unmatched. CDR3 sequence: CASSPGTGGSETQYF. In DNA form, the CDR3 reads TGCGCCAGCAGCCCCGGGACAGGGGGCTCGGAGACCCAGTACTTC.

The chain recombines TRBV5-1 with TRBJ2-5, with D possibly TRBD2 on 7 matching bases. The CDR3 has 14 amino acids. V lost 1 base and J lost 4, with 11 bases in between. CDR1 SGHRS and CDR2 YFSETQ come from the germline V gene. DNA of the CDR3: TGCGCCAGCAGCTTGCTCGGGGGGCTAGAGACCCAGTACTTC. Translating gives CASSLLGGLETQYF.

In DNA, the CDR3 is TGCAGTGCTAGTCAGGGCGGGACAGGGTCTTTCGCTTTCTTT. The encoded protein is CSASQGGTGSFAFF. The rearrangement joins TRBV20-1 to TRBJ1-1; 9 bases map to TRBD1. CDR1 is DFQATT, CDR2 SNEGSKA, per germline (reference sequence). Trimming took 3 bases from V and 11 from J; bases not matched to a gene: 13. The CDR3 consists of 14 residues.

This rearrangement joins TRBV3-1 (or the pseudogene TRBV3-2) to TRBJ1-2, with D maybe TRBD1 (6 bases). V was trimmed by 6 bases and J by 4 bases, leaving 15 bases between them. The germline V gene encodes CDR1 LGHDT and CDR2 YNNKEL (reference sequence). The CDR3 contains 14 residues. Written as DNA, the CDR3 is TGTGCCAGCAGGGGGGGGCAGGGGCTCTATGGCTACACCTTC. Translated, it gives CASRGGQGLYGYTF.

The CDR3 sequence is CASSQAGLPNTGELFF. CDR3 DNA: TGCGCCAGCAGCCAAGCGGGACTACCTAACACCGGGGAGCTGTTTTTT. The V gene is TRBV5-1, the J gene TRBJ2-2, with TRBD2 matching 7 bases. Germline trimming cut 4 bases from V and 2 bases from J; bases unmatched to any gene: 8. Per the germline V gene, CDR1 is SGHRS and CDR2 is YFSETQ. The CDR3 length is 16 residues.

The rearrangement links TRBV24-1 to TRBJ2-2; D might be TRBD2 (6 bases). Trimming took 4 bases from V and 2 from J, leaving 7 bases between them. CDR3 size: 14 residues. Germline V gene sequence: CDR1 KGHDR, CDR2 SFDVKD. As DNA, the CDR3 is TGTGCCACCAGTGAGGGACTTAACACCGGGGAGCTGTTTTTT. Translated: CATSEGLNTGELFF.

This clone was detected once. The chain combines TRBV6-1 with TRBJ2-4; no clear D. Germline CDR1 and CDR2: MNHNS and SASEGT. V lost 1 base and J 15 bases, leaving 10 bases between the germline ends. CDR3 size: 11 residues. The CDR3 loop is CASSEDHLGYF. In DNA form, the CDR3 reads TGTGCCAGCAGTGAAGATCACCTCGGGTACTTC.

The CDR3 DNA follows: TGTGCCAGCAGTCCTAAAGGGACAGGGGGTCCCTCAGATAGGAGAACCCAGTACTTC. This codes for CASSPKGTGGPSDRRTQYF. The chain employs TRBV27 and TRBJ2-5; TRBD1 matches 11 bases. The germline V gene encodes CDR1 MNHEY and CDR2 SMNVEV (reference sequence). V lost 5 bases, J lost 8 bases, and 22 bases stayed unmatched. This CDR3 comprises 19 residues.

The CDR3 here is CATSDTREGSTDTQYF. As DNA, the CDR3 is TGTGCCACCAGTGACACAAGGGAGGGTAGCACAGATACGCAGTATTTT. This rearrangement joins TRBV24-1 to TRBJ2-3; 7 nucleotides line up with TRBD2. V trimming: 4 bases; J trimming: 0 bases; junction bases outside the gene matches: 6. Germline CDR1 reads KGHDR; CDR2 reads SFDVKD. This CDR3 contains 16 residues.

The V and J genes are TRBV19 and TRBJ2-1; D possibly corresponds to TRBD1 (6 bases). V was shortened by 3 bases and J by 5 bases, with 17 bases between the two germline ends. This CDR3 is 16 amino acids long. CDR1 is LNHDA, CDR2 SQIVND, per germline (reference sequence). The CDR3, as DNA: TGTGCCAGTAGTATTGGGGGCACGATACAAAACAATGAGCAGTTCTTC. Its translation is CASSIGGTIQNNEQFF.